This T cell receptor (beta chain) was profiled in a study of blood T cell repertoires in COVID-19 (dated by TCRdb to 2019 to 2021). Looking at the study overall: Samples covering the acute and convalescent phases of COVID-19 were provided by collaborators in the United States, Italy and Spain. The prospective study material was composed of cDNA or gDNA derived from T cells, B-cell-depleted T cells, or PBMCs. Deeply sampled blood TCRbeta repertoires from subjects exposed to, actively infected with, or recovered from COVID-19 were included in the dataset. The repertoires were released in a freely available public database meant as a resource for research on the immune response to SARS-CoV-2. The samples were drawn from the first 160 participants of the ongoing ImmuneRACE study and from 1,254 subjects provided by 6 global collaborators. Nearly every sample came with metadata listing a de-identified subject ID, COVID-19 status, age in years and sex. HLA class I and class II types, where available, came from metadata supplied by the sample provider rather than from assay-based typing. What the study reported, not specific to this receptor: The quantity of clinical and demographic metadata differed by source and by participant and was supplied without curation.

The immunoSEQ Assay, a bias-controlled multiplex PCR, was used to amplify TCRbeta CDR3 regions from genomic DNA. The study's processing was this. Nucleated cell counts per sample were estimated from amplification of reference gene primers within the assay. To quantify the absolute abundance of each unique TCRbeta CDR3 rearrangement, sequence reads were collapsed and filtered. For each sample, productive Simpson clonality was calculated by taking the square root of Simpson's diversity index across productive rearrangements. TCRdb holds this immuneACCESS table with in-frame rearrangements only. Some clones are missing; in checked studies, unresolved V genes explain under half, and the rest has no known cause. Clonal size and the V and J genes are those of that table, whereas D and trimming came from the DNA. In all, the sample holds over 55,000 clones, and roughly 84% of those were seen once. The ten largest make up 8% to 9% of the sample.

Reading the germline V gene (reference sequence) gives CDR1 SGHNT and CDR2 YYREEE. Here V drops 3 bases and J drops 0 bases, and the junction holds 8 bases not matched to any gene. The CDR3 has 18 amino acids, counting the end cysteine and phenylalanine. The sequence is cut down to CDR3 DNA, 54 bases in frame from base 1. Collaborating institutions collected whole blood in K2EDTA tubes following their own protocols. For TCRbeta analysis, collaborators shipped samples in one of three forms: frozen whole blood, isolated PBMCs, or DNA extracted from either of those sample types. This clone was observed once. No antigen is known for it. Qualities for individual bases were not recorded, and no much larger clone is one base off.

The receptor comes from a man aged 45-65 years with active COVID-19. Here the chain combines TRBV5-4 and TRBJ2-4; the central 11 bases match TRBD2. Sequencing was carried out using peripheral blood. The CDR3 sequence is CASSSVGGLAGAKNIQYF. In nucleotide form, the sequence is TGTGCCAGCAGCTCGGTAGGAGGACTAGCGGGAGCCAAAAACATTCAGTACTTC.